The clone carrying this T cell receptor beta chain was seen a few times. The sample originates from a study of blood T cell repertoires in COVID-19. Study-wide background: Material from acute and convalescent COVID-19 was sourced from the United States, Italy and Spain.

Authors' analysis steps: For nucleated cells, counts were estimated from reference gene primer amplification. The assay was immunoSEQ multiplex PCR, and TCRdb's table has in-frame clones only and misses some. V and J calls and clone size are copied from that table; D and trimming were computed from the DNA. The table includes some 230,000 clones, more than 85% detected once. Germline loops: CDR1 LNHNV, CDR2 YYDKDF (reference sequence). V was pared by 0 bases and J by 2 bases, with 8 bases between. The length of the CDR3 is 15 residues. The sequencing input was peripheral blood. This sequence joins TRBV15 and TRBJ1-5; D uncertain. This TCR was sampled from a woman aged 50 to 60 with COVID-19, enrolled during active disease. The CDR3 region is CATSRDREGNQPQHF. The DNA of the CDR3 is TGTGCCACCAGCAGAGATCGAGAGGGCAATCAGCCCCAGCATTTT.